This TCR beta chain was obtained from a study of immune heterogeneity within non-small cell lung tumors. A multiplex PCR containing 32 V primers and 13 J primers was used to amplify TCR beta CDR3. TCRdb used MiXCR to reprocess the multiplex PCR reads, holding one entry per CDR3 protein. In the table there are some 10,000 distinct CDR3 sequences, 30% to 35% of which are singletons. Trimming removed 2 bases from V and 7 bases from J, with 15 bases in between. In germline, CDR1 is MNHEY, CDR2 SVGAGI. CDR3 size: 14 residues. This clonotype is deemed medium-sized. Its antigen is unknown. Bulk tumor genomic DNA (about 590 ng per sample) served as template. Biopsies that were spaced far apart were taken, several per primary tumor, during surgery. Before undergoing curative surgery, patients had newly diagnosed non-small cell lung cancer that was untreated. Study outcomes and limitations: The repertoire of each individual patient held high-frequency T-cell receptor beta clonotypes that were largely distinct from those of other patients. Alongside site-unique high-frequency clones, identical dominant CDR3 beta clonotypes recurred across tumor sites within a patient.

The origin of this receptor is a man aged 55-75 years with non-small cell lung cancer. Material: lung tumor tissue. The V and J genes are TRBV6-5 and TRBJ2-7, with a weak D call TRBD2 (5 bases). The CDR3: CASSYTRGDFEQYF. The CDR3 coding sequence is TGTGCCAGCAGTTACACCCGGGGAGACTTTGAGCAGTACTTC.